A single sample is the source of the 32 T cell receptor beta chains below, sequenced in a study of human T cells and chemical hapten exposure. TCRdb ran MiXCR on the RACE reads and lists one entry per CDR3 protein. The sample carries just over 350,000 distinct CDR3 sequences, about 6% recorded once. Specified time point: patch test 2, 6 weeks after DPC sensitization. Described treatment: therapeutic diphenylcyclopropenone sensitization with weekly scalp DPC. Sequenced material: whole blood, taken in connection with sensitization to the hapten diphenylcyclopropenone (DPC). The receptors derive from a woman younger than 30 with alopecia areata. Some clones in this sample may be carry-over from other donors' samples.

Written as DNA, the CDR3 is TGTGCCATCAATAAACCTGGATACTACGAGCAGTACTTC. Translating it yields CAINKPGYYEQYF. J is TRBJ2-7 and V is TRBV10-3, with D unclear. The ends were cut back, 7 bases at V and 3 bases at J, with 13 bases in the middle. The CDR3 runs to 13 residues. From germline, CDR1 is ENHRY and CDR2 SYGVKD.

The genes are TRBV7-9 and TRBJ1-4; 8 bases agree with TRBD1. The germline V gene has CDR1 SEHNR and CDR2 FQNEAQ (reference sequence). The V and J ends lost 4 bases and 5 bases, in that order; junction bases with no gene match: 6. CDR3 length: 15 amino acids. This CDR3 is CASSSGTGYNEKLFF. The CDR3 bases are TGTGCCAGCAGCTCAGGGACAGGTTACAATGAAAAACTGTTTTTT.

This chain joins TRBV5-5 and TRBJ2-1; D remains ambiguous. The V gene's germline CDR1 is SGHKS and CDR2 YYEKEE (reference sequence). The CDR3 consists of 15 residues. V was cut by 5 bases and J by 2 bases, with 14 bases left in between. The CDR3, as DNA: TGTGCCAGCAGTATTGACACTTTTGCCTACAATGAGCAGTTCTTC. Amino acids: CASSIDTFAYNEQFF. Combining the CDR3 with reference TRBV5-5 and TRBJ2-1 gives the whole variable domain DAGVTQSPTHLIKTRGQQVTLRCSPISGHKSVSWYQQVLGQGPQFIFQYYEKEERGRGNFPDRFSARQFPNYSSELNVNALLLGDSALYLCASSIDTFAYNEQFFGPGTRLTVL.

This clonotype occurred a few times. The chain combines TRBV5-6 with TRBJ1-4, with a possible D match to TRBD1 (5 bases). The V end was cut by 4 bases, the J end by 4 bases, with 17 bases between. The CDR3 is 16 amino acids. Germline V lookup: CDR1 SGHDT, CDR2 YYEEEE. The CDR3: CASSPYRDGVNEKLFF. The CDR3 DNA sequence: TGTGCCAGCAGCCCTTACCGGGACGGAGTTAATGAAAAACTGTTTTTT.

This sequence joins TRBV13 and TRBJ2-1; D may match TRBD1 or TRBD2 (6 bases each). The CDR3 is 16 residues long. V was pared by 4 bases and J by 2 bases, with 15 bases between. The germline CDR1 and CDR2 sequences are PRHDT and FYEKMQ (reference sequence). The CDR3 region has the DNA TGTGCCAGCAGCTCCCCGGGGGCGGGTACCTACAATGAGCAGTTCTTC. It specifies CASSSPGAGTYNEQFF.

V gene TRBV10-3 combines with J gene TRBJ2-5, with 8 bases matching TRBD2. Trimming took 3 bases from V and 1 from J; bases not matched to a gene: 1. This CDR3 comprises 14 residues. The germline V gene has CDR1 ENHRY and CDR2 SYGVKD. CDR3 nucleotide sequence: TGTGCCATCAGTGACGGGGGGGCCCAAGAGACCCAGTACTTC. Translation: CAISDGGAQETQYF.

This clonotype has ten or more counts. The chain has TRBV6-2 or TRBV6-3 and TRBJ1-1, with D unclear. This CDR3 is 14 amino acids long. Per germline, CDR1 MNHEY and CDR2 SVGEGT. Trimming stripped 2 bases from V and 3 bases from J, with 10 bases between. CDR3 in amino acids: CASSYTFKDTEAFF. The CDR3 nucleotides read TGTGCCAGCAGTTACACCTTTAAGGACACTGAAGCTTTCTTT.

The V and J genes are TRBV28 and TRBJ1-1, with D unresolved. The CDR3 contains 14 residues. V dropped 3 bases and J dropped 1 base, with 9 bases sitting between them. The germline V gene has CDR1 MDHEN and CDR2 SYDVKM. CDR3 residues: CASSLPAENTEAFF. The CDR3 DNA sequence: TGTGCCAGCAGTTTGCCAGCGGAGAACACTGAAGCTTTCTTT.

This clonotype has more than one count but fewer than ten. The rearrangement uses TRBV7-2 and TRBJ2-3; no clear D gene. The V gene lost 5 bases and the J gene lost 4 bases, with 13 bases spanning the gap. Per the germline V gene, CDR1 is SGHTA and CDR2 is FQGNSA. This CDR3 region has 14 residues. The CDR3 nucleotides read TGTGCCAGCAGCCCCAATGGTGGGGCAGATACGCAGTATTTT. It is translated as CASSPNGGADTQYF.

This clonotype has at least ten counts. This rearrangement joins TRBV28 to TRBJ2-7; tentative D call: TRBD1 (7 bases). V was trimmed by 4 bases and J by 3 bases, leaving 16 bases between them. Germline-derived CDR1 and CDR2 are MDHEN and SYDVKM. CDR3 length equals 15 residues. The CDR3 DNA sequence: TGTGCCAGCAGTTCCCCCGGCGGGACAGACTACGAGCAGTACTTC. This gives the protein CASSSPGGTDYEQYF.

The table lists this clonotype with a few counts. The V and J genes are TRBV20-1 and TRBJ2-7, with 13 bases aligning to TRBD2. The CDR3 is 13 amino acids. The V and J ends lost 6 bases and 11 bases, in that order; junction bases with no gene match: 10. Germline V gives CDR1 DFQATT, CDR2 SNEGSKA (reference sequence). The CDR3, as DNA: TGCAGTGCCCTAGGACTAGCGGGGGATTCCGAGTACTTC. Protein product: CSALGLAGDSEYF.

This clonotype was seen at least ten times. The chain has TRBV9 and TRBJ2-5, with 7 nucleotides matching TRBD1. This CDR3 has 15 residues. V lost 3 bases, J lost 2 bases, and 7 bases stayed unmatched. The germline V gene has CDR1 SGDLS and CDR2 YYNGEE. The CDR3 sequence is CASSARDRRQETQYF. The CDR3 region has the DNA TGTGCCAGCAGCGCGAGGGACAGAAGACAAGAGACCCAGTACTTC.

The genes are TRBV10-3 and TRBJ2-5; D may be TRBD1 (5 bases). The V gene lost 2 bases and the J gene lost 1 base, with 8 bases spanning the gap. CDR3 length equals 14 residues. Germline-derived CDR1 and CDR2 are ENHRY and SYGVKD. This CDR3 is CAISERQSQETQYF. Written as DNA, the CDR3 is TGTGCCATCAGTGAGAGACAGAGCCAAGAGACCCAGTACTTC.

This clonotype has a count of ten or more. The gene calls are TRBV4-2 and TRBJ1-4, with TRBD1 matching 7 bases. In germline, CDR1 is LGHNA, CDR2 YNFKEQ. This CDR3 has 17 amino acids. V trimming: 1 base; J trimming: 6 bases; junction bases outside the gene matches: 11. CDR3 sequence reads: CASSQATGDPWDEKLFF. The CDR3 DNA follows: TGTGCCAGCAGCCAAGCTACAGGGGACCCGTGGGATGAAAAACTGTTTTTT.

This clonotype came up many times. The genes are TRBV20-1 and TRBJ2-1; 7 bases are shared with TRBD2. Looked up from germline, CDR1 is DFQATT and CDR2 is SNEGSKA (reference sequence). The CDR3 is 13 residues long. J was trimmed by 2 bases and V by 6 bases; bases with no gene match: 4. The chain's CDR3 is CSAQRGPYNEQFF. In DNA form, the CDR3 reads TGCAGTGCCCAGCGGGGACCCTACAATGAGCAGTTCTTC.

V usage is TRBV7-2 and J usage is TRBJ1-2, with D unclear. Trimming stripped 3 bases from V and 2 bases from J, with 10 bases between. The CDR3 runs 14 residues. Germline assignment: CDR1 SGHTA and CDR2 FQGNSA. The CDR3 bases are TGTGCCAGCAGCTTGGGTCTCATCAACTATGGCTACACCTTC. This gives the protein CASSLGLINYGYTF.

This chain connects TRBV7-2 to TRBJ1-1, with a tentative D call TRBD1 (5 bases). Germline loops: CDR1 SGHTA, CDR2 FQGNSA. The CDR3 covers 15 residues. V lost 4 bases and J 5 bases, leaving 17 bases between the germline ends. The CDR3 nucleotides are TGTGCCAGCAGCTCGATAGGACACGCTGCGACTGAAGCTTTCTTT. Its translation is CASSSIGHAATEAFF.

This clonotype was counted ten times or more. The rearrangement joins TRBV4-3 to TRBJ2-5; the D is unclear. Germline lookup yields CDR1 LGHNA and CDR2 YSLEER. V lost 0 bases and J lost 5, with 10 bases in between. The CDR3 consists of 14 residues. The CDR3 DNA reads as TGCGCCAGCAGCCAAGATCCGGGTCCGGAGACCCAGTACTTC. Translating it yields CASSQDPGPETQYF.

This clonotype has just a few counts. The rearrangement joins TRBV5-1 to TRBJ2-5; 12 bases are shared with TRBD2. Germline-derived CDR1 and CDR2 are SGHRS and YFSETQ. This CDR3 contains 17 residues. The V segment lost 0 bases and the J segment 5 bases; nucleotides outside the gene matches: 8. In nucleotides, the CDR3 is TGCGCCAGCAGCTTGGGAGCTAGCGGGGGGGCGCAGGAGACCCAGTACTTC. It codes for CASSLGASGGAQETQYF.

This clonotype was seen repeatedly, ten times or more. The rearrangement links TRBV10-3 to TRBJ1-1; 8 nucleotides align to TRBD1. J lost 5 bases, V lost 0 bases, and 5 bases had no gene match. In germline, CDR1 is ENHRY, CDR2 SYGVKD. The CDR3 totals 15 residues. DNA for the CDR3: TGTGCCATCAGTGAGTCCGGACAGGGTTCGACTGAAGCTTTCTTT. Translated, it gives CAISESGQGSTEAFF.

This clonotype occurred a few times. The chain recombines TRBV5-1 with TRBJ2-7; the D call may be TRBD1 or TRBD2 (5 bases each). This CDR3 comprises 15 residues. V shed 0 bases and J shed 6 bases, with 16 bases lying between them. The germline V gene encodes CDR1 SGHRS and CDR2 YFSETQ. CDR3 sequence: CASSLAARELGEQYF. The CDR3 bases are TGCGCCAGCAGCTTGGCCGCCAGGGAGCTGGGCGAGCAGTACTTC.

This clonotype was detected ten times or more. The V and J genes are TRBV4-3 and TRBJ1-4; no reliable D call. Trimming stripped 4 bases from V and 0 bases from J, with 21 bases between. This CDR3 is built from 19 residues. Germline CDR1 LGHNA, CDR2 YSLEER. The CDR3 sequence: CASSPETGPGIATNEKLFF. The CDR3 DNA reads TGCGCCAGCAGCCCAGAGACTGGACCGGGCATTGCAACTAATGAAAAACTGTTTTTT.

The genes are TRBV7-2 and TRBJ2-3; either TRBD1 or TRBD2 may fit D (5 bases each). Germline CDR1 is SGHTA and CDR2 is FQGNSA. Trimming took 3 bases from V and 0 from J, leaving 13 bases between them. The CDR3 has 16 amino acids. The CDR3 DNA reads TGTGCCAGCAGCTTTTCCGGGACCCCTAGCACAGATACGCAGTATTTT. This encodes CASSFSGTPSTDTQYF.

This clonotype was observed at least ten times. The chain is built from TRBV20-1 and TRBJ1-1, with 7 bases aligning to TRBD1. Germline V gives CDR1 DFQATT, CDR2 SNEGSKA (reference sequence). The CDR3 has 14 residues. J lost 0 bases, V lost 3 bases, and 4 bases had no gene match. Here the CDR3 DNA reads TGCAGTGCTAGGAGGGGGCGAATGAACACTGAAGCTTTCTTT. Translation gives CSARRGRMNTEAFF.

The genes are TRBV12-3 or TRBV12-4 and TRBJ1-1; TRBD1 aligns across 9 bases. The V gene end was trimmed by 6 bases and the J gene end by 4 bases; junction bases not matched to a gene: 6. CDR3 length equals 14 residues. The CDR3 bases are TGTGCCAGCAGGCAAACAGGGGGCATCACTGAAGCTTTCTTT. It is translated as CASRQTGGITEAFF.

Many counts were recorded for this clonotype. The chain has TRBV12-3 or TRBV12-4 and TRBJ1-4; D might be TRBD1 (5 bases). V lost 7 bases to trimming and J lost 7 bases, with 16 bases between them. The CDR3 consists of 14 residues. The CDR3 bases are TGTGCCAGCACCCAGGGCAGGGTGGGTGAAAAACTGTTTTTT. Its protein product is CASTQGRVGEKLFF.

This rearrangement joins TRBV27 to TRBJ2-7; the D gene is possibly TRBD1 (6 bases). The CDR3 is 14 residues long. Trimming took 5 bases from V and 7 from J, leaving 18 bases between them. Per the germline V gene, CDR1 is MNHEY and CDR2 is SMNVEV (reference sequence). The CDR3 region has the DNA TGTGCCAGCAGTATGGCCAGGGGAGTCGGAGAGCAGTACTTC. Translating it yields CASSMARGVGEQYF.

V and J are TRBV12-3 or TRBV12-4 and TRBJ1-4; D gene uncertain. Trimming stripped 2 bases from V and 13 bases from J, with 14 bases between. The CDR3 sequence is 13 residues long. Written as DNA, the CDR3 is TGTGCCAGCAGTTTAATGAAGGATGGAAGACTGTTTTTT. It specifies CASSLMKDGRLFF.

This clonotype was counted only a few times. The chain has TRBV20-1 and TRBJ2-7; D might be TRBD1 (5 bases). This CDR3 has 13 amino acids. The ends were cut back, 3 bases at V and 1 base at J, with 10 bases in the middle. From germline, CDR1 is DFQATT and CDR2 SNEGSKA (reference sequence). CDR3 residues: CSARSRASYEQYF. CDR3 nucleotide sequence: TGCAGTGCTAGGTCCAGGGCATCCTACGAGCAGTACTTC.

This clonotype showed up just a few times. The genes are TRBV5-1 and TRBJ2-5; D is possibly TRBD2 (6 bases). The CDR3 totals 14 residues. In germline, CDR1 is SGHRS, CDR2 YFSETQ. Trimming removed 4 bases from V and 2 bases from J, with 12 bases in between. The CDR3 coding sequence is TGCGCCAGCAGCAAAATCCGGGAGCAAGAGACCCAGTACTTC. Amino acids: CASSKIREQETQYF.

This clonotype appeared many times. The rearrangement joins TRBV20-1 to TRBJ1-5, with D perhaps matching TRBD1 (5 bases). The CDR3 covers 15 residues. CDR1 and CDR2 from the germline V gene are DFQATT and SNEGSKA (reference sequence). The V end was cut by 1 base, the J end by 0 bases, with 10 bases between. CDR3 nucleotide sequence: TGCAGTGCTAGAGTGGGAGGGGATAGCAATCAGCCCCAGCATTTT. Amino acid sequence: CSARVGGDSNQPQHF.

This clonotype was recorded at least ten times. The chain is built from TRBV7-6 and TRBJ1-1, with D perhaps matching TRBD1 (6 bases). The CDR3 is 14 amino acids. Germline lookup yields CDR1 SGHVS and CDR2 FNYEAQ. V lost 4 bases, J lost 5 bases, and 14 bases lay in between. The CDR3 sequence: CASSSNLRGTEAFF. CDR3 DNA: TGTGCCAGCAGCTCCAACCTCAGGGGAACTGAAGCTTTCTTT.